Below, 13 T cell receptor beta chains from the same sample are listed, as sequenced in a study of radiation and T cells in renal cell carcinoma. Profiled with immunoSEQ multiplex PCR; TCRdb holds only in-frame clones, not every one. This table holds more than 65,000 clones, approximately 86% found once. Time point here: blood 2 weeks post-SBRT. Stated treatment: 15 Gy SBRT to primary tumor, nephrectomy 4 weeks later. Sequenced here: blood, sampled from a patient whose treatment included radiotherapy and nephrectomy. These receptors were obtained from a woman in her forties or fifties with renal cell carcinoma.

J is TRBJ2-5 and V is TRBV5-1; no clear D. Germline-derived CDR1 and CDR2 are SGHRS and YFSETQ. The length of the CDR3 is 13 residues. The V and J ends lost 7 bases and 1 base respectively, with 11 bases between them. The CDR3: CASYDIRQETQYF. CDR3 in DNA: TGCGCCAGCTACGACATACGCCAAGAGACCCAGTACTTC.

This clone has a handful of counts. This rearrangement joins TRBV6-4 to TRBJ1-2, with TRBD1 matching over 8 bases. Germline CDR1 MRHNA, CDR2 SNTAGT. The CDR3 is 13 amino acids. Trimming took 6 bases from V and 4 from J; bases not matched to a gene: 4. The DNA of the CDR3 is TGTGCCAGCAGGGGGACAGGTGGCTATGGCTACACCTTC. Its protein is CASRGTGGYGYTF.

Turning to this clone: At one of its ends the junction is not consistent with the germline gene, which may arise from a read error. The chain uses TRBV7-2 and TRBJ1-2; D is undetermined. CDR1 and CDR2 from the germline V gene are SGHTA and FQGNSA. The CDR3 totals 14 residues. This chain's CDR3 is CASSFRDLREAPYF. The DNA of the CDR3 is TGTGCCAGCAGCTTTAGAGATCTACGCGAGGCGCCTTACTTC.

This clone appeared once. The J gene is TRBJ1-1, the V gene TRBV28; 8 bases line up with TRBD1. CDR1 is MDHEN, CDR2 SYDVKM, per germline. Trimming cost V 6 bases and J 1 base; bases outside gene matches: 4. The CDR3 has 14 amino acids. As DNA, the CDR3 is TGTGCCAGCAGGGGGGGGACAGGGAACACTGAAGCTTTCTTT. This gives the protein CASRGGTGNTEAFF. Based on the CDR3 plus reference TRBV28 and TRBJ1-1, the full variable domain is DVKVTQSSRYLVKRTGEKVFLECVQDMDHENMFWYRQDPGLGLRLIYFSYDVKMKEKGDIPEGYSVSREKKERFSLILESASTNQTSMYLCASRGGTGNTEAFFGQGTRLTVV.

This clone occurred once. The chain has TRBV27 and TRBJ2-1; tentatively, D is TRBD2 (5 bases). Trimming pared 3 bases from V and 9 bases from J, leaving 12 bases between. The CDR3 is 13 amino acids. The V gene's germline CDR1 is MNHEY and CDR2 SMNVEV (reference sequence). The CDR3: CASSLGNRGEQFF. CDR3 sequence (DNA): TGTGCCAGCAGTTTGGGTAATCGGGGTGAGCAGTTCTTC.

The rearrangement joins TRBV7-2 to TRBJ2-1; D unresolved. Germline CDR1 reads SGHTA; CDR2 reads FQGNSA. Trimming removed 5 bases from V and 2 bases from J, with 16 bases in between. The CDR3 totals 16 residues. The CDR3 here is CASSARSASAYNEQFF. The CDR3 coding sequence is TGTGCCAGCAGCGCCCGGTCGGCATCTGCCTACAATGAGCAGTTCTTC.

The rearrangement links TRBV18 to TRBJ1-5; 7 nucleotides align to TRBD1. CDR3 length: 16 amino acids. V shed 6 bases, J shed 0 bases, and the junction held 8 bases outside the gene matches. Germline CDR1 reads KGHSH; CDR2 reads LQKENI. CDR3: CASSLTGDHSNQPQHF. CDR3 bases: TGTGCCAGCTCTCTAACAGGGGACCATAGCAATCAGCCCCAGCATTTT.

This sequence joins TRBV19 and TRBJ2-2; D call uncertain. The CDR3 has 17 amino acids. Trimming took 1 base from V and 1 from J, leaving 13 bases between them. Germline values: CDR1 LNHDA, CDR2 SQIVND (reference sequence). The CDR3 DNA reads TGTGCCAGTAGTATAGTAGGCGACCGGAAGAACACCGGGGAGCTGTTTTTT. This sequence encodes CASSIVGDRKNTGELFF. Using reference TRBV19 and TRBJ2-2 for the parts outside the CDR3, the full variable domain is DGGITQSPKYLFRKEGQNVTLSCEQNLNHDAMYWYRQDPGQGLRLIYYSQIVNDFQKGDIAEGYSVSREKKESFPLTVTSAQKNPTAFYLCASSIVGDRKNTGELFFGEGSRLTVL.

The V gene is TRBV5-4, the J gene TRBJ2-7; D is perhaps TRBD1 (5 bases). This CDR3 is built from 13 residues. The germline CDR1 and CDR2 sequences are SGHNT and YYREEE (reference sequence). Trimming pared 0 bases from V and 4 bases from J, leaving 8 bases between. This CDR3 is CASSLGGIYEQYF. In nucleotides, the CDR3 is TGTGCCAGCAGCTTGGGGGGCATTTACGAGCAGTACTTC.

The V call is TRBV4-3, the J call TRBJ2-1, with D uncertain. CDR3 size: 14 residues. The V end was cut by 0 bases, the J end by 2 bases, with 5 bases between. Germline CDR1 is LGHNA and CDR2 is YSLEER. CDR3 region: CASSQERTYNEQFF. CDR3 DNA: TGCGCCAGCAGCCAAGAAAGAACCTACAATGAGCAGTTCTTC.

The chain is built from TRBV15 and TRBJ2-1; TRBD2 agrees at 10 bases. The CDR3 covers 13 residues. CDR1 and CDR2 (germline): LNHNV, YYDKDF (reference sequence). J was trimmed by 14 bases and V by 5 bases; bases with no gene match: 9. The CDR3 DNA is TGTGCCACCAGCCGACAGCGGGAGGGCCAAAAGTTCTTC. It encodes CATSRQREGQKFF.

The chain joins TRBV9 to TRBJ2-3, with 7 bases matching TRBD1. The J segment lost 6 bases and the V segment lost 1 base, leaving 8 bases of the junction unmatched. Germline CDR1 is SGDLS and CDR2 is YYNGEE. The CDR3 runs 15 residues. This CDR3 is CASSVSLRGMDTQYF. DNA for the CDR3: TGTGCCAGCAGCGTATCCCTCAGGGGGATGGATACGCAGTATTTT.

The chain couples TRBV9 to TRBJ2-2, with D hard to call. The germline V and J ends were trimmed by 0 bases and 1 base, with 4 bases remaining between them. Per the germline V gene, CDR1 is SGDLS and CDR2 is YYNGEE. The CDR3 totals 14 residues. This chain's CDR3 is CASSVVLNTGELFF. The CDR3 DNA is TGTGCCAGCAGCGTAGTTTTGAACACCGGGGAGCTGTTTTTT. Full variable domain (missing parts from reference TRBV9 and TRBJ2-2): DSGVTQTPKHLITATGQRVTLRCSPRSGDLSVYWYQQSLDQGLQFLIQYYNGEERAKGNILERFSAQQFPDLHSELNLSSLELGDSALYFCASSVVLNTGELFFGEGSRLTVL.